Listed below are T cell receptor beta chains from one sample, sequenced in a study of blood T cells in healthy people across ages. TCRdb ran MiXCR on the 5' RACE reads and lists one entry per CDR3 protein. In the table there are some 760,000 distinct CDR3 sequences, around 25% of which are singletons. The same data also went into a second study, on T cells of mothers and their children.

Source material: blood. The receptors come from a boy aged 5-17 years in good health. Each CDR3 is given with its conserved first and last residue. The D gene is left open where the match is weak. Clone sizes are given selectively: once, few, many, or a class where the clone is expanded.

DNA	CDR3	D	J	size	V
TGTGCCAGCTCGTTCCGGGACAGGATATCTGGAAACACCGTATATTTT	CASSFRDRISGNTVYF	TRBD1	TRBJ1-3	.	TRBV18
TGTGCCAGCAGCTTAGACCCTCCTGAAGCTTTCTTT	CASSLDPPEAFF	.	TRBJ1-1	.	TRBV7-9
TGCGCCAGCAGCTTGGTGGCAGCCTCCCAAGAGACCCAGTACTTC	CASSLVAASQETQYF	.	TRBJ2-5	few	TRBV5-1
TGTGCCAGCAGCTCCCGGACAGGGTCTAACTATGGCTACACCTTC	CASSSRTGSNYGYTF	TRBD1	TRBJ1-2	once	TRBV7-2
TGCAGTGCGAGATCGACAGGGTACGAGCAGTACTTC	CSARSTGYEQYF	TRBD1	TRBJ2-7	.	TRBV20-1
TGTGCCAGCAGCTTAGATTTGGAGAGGGGACCTTCTCTGGGTCAGTACTTC	CASSLDLERGPSLGQYF	.	TRBJ2-4	.	TRBV7-8
TGTGCCAGCAGGACCCGACAGGCAACTAATGAAAAACTGTTTTTT	CASRTRQATNEKLFF	.	TRBJ1-4	.	TRBV6-2/TRBV6-3
TGTGCCAGTAGCCCTATGGGTGGGGGGGCCCATGAGCAGTTCTTC	CASSPMGGGAHEQFF	.	TRBJ2-1	.	TRBV28
TGTGCCAGCAGTTTATGGCGGGGAGGAGATACGCAGTATTTT	CASSLWRGGDTQYF	.	TRBJ2-3	.	TRBV27
TGCAGCGTCGTACAGGAGGGCACGCAGTATTTT	CSVVQEGTQYF	.	TRBJ2-3	.	TRBV29-1
TGTGCCGCTCAGAGTTACAATGAGCAGTTCTTC	CAAQSYNEQFF	.	TRBJ2-1	few	TRBV6-5
TGTGCCATCAGTGAGTTGGGACAGGGGAACACTGAAGCTTTCTTT	CAISELGQGNTEAFF	TRBD1	TRBJ1-1	few	TRBV10-3
TGTGCCAGCAGCTTAGAACACCGAGAGACCCAGTACTTC	CASSLEHRETQYF	.	TRBJ2-5	few	TRBV7-2
TGCAGTGCGAAAAATAGCGACTACAGTGAGCAGTTCTTC	CSAKNSDYSEQFF	.	TRBJ2-1	few	TRBV20-1
TGTGCCAGCAGCTTGGCAGGGGGGAGCACTGAAGCTTTCTTT	CASSLAGGSTEAFF	TRBD1	TRBJ1-1	few	TRBV5-6
TGCAGTGCCGCGAGCTTAGCGGGGGGTATGACAGATACGCAGTATTTT	CSAASLAGGMTDTQYF	TRBD2	TRBJ2-3	few	TRBV20-1
TGTGCCAGCAGAGAGCCCGGGTTGGGGGCGGAGACCCAGTACTTC	CASREPGLGAETQYF	.	TRBJ2-5	few	TRBV2
TGCAGCGTTGTAGGCTCCGGGGAGCTGTTTTTT	CSVVGSGELFF	.	TRBJ2-2	few	TRBV29-1
TGTGCCAGCAGTCCTAGGCGGGGACAGACAGATACGCAGTATTTT	CASSPRRGQTDTQYF	.	TRBJ2-3	.	TRBV12-3/TRBV12-4
TGCGCCAGCAGCCAAGAGATAACGGCCGAGCAGTACTTC	CASSQEITAEQYF	.	TRBJ2-7	.	TRBV4-3
TGCAGTGCTTGGAGGGGGGGAGGCTACAATGAGCAGTTCTTC	CSAWRGGGYNEQFF	.	TRBJ2-1	few	TRBV20-1
TGTGCCAGCAGCTTGTTTTCTGTGGCGGCAAACATTCAGTACTTC	CASSLFSVAANIQYF	.	TRBJ2-4	.	TRBV7-2
TGCGCCAGCAGCTTGGACAGGAGGGGCGAGACCCAGTACTTC	CASSLDRRGETQYF	.	TRBJ2-5	.	TRBV5-1
TGTGCCAGCAGTGCGCTGACTAGCTCTGGGGCCAACGTCCTGACTTTC	CASSALTSSGANVLTF	.	TRBJ2-6	many	TRBV25-1
TGTGCCAGCAGCTTAGCGGGAGGGGGTAATGAAAAACTGTTTTTT	CASSLAGGGNEKLFF	.	TRBJ1-4	.	TRBV7-2
TGTGCCAGCAGTCGAGCGGGCGAACAGGAAAAACTGTTTTTT	CASSRAGEQEKLFF	.	TRBJ1-4	.	TRBV6-2/TRBV6-3
TGTGCCACCAGTGACCAAGACAGACGGTATGATGAGCAGTTCTTC	CATSDQDRRYDEQFF	.	TRBJ2-1	.	TRBV24-1
TGTGCCAGCAGAACAACAGGGGTGGGCGAGCAGTACTTC	CASRTTGVGEQYF	TRBD1	TRBJ2-7	.	TRBV27
TGTGCCAGCAGCCCCATAGGGACAGGGGCGAACGAGCAGTACTTC	CASSPIGTGANEQYF	TRBD1	TRBJ2-7	few	TRBV7-2
TGCGCCAGCAGCTTGTGGCGGCAGGGAGGGAGCTACGAGCAGTACTTC	CASSLWRQGGSYEQYF	TRBD2	TRBJ2-7	.	TRBV5-1
TGTGCCAGCAGTCCACCGGGTACCAAGCAGTACTTC	CASSPPGTKQYF	.	TRBJ2-7	.	TRBV28
TGTGCCAGCAGCCTCGGACAGGCTGGCTACACCTTC	CASSLGQAGYTF	TRBD1	TRBJ1-2	few	TRBV14
TGCAGTGCTAGAGGGCGAGCCGGGACAGCCTACGAGCAGTACTTC	CSARGRAGTAYEQYF	TRBD1	TRBJ2-7	.	TRBV20-1
TGTGCCAGCAGACCTGCAGGGGCCCACGAAGCTTTCTTT	CASRPAGAHEAFF	.	TRBJ1-1	.	TRBV6-1
TGTGCCAGCAGCCCCGGTATGGGAAGCTATGAAAAACTGTTTTTT	CASSPGMGSYEKLFF	.	TRBJ1-4	few	TRBV6-6
TGCGCCAGCAGCTTGGGTGGCAGGGAAAACTCCTACGAGCAGTACTTC	CASSLGGRENSYEQYF	.	TRBJ2-7	.	TRBV5-1
TGTGCCAGCAGCTTAGCCGGACTGGCGGAGGAGACCCAGTACTTC	CASSLAGLAEETQYF	.	TRBJ2-5	.	TRBV7-9
TGCGCCAGCAGCCAAGATCGGTTTTCGGGGGACGAGCAGTACTTC	CASSQDRFSGDEQYF	.	TRBJ2-7	.	TRBV4-3
TGTGCCAGCAGAGATCTAGCGGGGGGGGTCAATGAGCAGTTCTTC	CASRDLAGGVNEQFF	TRBD2	TRBJ2-1	.	TRBV6-5
TGTGCCAGCAGACACCGACTAGCGGGGTTACAAGAGACCCAGTACTTC	CASRHRLAGLQETQYF	TRBD2	TRBJ2-5	.	TRBV6-2/TRBV6-3
TGTGCCAGCAGTGGGACAGGGGATTTCATTCAGTACTTC	CASSGTGDFIQYF	TRBD1	TRBJ2-4	.	TRBV27
TGCGCCAGCAGCCAAGAGTTCGAGGGAGGGAGTGATACGCAGTATTTT	CASSQEFEGGSDTQYF	TRBD2	TRBJ2-3	.	TRBV4-3
TGTGCCAGCAGTCCCCGGGCGGGCAAAAACATTCAGTACTTC	CASSPRAGKNIQYF	.	TRBJ2-4	few	TRBV12-3/TRBV12-4
TGCAGCGCCGGGACAGGGGCCAATGAGCAGTTCTTC	CSAGTGANEQFF	TRBD1	TRBJ2-1	few	TRBV29-1
TGTGCCACCAGCAGGGCCAGGGGGGGAGGCACAGATACGCAGTATTTT	CATSRARGGGTDTQYF	.	TRBJ2-3	few	TRBV15
TGTGCCAGCAGTTTAGCGGGAGGGCTCCTTCAGTTCTTC	CASSLAGGLLQFF	TRBD2	TRBJ2-1	.	TRBV12-3/TRBV12-4
TGTGCCAGCAGTTTAGTCGGACAGGGTTCCTACGAGCAGTACTTC	CASSLVGQGSYEQYF	TRBD1	TRBJ2-7	.	TRBV12-3/TRBV12-4
TGTGCCAGCAGTGAAATACAGGGGGCTAACGGGGAGCTGTTTTTT	CASSEIQGANGELFF	TRBD1	TRBJ2-2	.	TRBV2
TGTGCCAGCAGCTTGAGATTAGTCGGAACAGATACGCAGTATTTT	CASSLRLVGTDTQYF	.	TRBJ2-3	.	TRBV5-6
TGTGCCAGCAGCTTAGGAGGGAGTTTCGGTGGCTACACCTTC	CASSLGGSFGGYTF	.	TRBJ1-2	.	TRBV7-2
TGTGCCAGCAGCTCAGGGGAGAGGGGGGGTTGGTCCTACGAGCAGTACTTC	CASSSGERGGWSYEQYF	.	TRBJ2-7	few	TRBV28
TGCAGTGCGGAAGACCGGGACAGACTTTATCGCAATCAGCCCCAGCATTTT	CSAEDRDRLYRNQPQHF	TRBD1	TRBJ1-5	.	TRBV20-1
TGCAGCCAAGTAAGAACAGGGAAAGAGACCCAGTACTTC	CSQVRTGKETQYF	.	TRBJ2-5	.	TRBV29-1
TGTGCCAGCAGTTACGCGGGAAATGAAAAACTGTTTTTT	CASSYAGNEKLFF	.	TRBJ1-4	many	TRBV6-6
TGTGCCAGCAGCTCACGACAGGGGGCATATGAGCAGTTCTTC	CASSSRQGAYEQFF	TRBD1	TRBJ2-1	.	TRBV7-3
TGTGCCAGCAGCCGGGACAGCATAGATACGCAGTATTTT	CASSRDSIDTQYF	TRBD1	TRBJ2-3	.	TRBV3-1
TGTGCCATCAGTGAGGACAGGAGCACTGAAGCTTTCTTT	CAISEDRSTEAFF	.	TRBJ1-1	few	TRBV10-3
TGCGCCAGCAGCTTGGTCCCGGGGGACTCCTACGAGCAGTACTTC	CASSLVPGDSYEQYF	.	TRBJ2-7	few	TRBV5-1
TGCGCCAGCAGCCAACTTCCCCGCGGGGGAGCAACAGATACGCAGTATTTT	CASSQLPRGGATDTQYF	TRBD2	TRBJ2-3	few	TRBV4-1